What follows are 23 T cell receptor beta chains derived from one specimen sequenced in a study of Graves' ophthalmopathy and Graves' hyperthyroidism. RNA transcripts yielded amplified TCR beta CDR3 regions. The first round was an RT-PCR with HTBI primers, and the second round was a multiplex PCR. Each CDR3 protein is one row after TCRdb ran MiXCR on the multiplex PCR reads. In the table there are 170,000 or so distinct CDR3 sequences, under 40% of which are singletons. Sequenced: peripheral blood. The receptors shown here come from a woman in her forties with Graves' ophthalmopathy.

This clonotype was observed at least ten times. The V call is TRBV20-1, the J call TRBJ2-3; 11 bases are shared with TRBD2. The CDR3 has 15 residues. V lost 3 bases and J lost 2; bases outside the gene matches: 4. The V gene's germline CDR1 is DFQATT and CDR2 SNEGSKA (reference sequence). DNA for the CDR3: TGCAGTGCTAGTCTGACTAGCGGGACCACAGATACGCAGTATTTT. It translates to CSASLTSGTTDTQYF.

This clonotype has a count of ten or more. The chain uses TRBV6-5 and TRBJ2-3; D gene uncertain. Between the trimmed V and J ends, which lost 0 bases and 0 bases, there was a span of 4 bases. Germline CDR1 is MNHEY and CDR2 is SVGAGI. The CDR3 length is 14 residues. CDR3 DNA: TGTGCCAGCAGTTACTCACGGAGCACAGATACGCAGTATTTT. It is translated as CASSYSRSTDTQYF.

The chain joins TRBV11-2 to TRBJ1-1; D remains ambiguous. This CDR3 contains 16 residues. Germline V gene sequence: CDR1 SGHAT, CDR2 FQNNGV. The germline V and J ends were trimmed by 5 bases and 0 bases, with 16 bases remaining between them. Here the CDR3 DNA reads TGTGCCAGCAGCCTCCGACGGGTGACCCTGAACACTGAAGCTTTCTTT. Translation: CASSLRRVTLNTEAFF.

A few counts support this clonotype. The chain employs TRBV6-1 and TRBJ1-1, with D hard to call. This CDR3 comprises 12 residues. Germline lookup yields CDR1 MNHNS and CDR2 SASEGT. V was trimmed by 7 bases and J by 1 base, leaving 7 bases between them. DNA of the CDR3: TGTGCCAGCACGGACGGGAACACTGAAGCTTTCTTT. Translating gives CASTDGNTEAFF.

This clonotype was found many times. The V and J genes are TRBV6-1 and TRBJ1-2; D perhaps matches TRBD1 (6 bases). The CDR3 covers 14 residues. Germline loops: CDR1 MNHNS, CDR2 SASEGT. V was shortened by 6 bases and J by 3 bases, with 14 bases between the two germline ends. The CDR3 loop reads CASSNTGIYYGYTF. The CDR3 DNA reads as TGTGCCAGCAGCAACACAGGGATCTACTATGGCTACACCTTC.

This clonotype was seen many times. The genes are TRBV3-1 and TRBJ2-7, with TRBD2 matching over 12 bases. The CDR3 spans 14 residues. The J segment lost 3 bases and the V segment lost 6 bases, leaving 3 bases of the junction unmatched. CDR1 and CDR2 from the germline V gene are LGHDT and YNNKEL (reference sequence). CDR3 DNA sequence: TGTGCCAGCAGACGGACTAGCGGGGACTACGAGCAGTACTTC. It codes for CASRRTSGDYEQYF.

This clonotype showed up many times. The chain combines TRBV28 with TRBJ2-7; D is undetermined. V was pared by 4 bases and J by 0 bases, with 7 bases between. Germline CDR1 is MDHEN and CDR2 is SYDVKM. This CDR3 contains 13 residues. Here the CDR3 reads CASSSASSYEQYF. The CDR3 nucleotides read TGTGCCAGCAGTTCGGCGAGCTCCTACGAGCAGTACTTC.

The CDR3 DNA is TGTGCCAGCAGTGACGGCGGGAGCTCCTATAATTCACCCCTCCACTTT. Translating gives CASSDGGSSYNSPLHF. V gene TRBV6-1 combines with J gene TRBJ1-6; D is unresolved. CDR1 is MNHNS, CDR2 SASEGT, per germline. The CDR3 runs to 16 residues. The ends were cut back, 3 bases at V and 0 bases at J, with 9 bases in the middle.

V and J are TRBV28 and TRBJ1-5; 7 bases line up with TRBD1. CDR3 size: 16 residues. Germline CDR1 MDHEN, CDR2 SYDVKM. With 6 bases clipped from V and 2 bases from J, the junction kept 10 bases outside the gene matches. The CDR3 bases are TGTGCCAGCAGGCTTGGAAGGGGGCGCGGCAATCAGCCCCAGCATTTT. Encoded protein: CASRLGRGRGNQPQHF.

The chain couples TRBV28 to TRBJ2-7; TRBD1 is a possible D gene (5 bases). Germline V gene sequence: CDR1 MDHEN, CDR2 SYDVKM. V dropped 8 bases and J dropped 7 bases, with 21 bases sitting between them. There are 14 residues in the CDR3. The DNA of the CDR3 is TGTGCCAGCTCCATTAGCAGGGTGTCCGGGGAGCAGTACTTC. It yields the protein CASSISRVSGEQYF. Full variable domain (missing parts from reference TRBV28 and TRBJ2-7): DVKVTQSSRYLVKRTGEKVFLECVQDMDHENMFWYRQDPGLGLRLIYFSYDVKMKEKGDIPEGYSVSREKKERFSLILESASTNQTSMYLCASSISRVSGEQYFGPGTRLTVT.

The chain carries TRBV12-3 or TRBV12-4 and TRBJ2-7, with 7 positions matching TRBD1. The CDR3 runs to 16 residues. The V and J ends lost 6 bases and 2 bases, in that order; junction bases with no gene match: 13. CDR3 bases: TGTGCCAGCAGCCAATACCCCTCCGGACAGGCCTACGAGCAGTACTTC. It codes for CASSQYPSGQAYEQYF.

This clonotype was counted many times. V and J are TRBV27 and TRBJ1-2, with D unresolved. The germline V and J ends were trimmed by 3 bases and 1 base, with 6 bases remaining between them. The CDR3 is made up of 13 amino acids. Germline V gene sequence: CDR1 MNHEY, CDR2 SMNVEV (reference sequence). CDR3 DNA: TGTGCCAGCAGTTTCGGCAGTAACTATGGCTACACCTTC. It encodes CASSFGSNYGYTF.

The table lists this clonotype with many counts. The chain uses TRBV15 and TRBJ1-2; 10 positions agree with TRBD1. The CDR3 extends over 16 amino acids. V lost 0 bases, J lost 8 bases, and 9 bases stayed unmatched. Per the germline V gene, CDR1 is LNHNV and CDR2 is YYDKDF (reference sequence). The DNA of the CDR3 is TGTGCCACCAGCAGAGATCTTGGACAGGGGGTAGACGGCTACACCTTC. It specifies CATSRDLGQGVDGYTF.

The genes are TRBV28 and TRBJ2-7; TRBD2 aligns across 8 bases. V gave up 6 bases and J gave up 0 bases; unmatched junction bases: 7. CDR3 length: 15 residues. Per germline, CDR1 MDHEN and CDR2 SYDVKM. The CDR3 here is CASRDSGASSYEQYF. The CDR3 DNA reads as TGTGCCAGCAGGGATAGCGGGGCCTCCTCCTACGAGCAGTACTTC.

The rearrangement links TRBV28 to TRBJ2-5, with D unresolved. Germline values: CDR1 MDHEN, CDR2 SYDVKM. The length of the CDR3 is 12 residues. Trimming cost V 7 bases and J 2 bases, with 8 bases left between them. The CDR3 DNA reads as TGTGCCAGCAAGGCTAGACAAGAGACCCAGTACTTC. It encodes CASKARQETQYF. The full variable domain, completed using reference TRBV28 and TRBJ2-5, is DVKVTQSSRYLVKRTGEKVFLECVQDMDHENMFWYRQDPGLGLRLIYFSYDVKMKEKGDIPEGYSVSREKKERFSLILESASTNQTSMYLCASKARQETQYFGPGTRLLVL.

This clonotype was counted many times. The CDR3 here is CASSLIPVVETQYF. CDR3 sequence (DNA): TGCGCCAGCAGCTTGATTCCGGTGGTGGAGACCCAGTACTTC. The chain recombines TRBV5-1 with TRBJ2-5; D gene ambiguous. CDR3 size: 14 residues. With 1 base removed from V and 5 bases from J, the gap between germline ends came to 12 bases. From germline, CDR1 is SGHRS and CDR2 YFSETQ.

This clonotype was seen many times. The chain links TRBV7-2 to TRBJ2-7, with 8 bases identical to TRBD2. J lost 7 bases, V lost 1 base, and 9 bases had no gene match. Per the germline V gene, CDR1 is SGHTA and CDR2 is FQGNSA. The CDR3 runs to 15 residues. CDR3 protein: CASSLVAGTLGEQYF. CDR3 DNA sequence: TGTGCCAGCAGCTTAGTAGCGGGAACGTTGGGGGAGCAGTACTTC.

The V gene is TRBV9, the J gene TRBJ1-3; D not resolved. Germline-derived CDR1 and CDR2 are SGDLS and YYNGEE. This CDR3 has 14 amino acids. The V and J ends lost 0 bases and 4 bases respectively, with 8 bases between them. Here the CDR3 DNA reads TGTGCCAGCAGCGTAGAGGTGGGGGGAAACACCATATATTTT. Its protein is CASSVEVGGNTIYF.

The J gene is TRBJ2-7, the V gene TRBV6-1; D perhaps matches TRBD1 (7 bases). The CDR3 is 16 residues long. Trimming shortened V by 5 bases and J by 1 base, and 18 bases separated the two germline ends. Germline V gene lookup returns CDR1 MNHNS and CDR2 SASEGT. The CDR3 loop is CASSKNTGEVSYEQYF. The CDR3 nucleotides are TGTGCCAGCAGTAAAAACACAGGGGAGGTTTCCTACGAGCAGTACTTC.

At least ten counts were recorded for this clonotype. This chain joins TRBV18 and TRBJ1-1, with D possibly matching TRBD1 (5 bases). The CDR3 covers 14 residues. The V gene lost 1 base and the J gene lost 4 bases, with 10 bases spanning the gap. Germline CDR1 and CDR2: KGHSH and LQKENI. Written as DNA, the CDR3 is TGTGCCAGCTCACCACAGGGGACGGGCACTGAAGCTTTCTTT. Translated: CASSPQGTGTEAFF.

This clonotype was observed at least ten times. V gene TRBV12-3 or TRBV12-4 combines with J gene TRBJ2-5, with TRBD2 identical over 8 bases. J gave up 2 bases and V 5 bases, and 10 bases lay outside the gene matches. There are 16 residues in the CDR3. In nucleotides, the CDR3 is TGTGCCAGCAGTCAATTAAGCGGGAGTGGGCAAGAGACCCAGTACTTC. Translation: CASSQLSGSGQETQYF.

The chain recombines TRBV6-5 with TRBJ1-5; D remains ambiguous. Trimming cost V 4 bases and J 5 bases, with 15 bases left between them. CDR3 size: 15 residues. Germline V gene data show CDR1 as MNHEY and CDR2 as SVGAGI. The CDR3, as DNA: TGTGCCAGCAGTTTCTCTACGGATTCGGATCAGCCCCAGCATTTT. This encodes CASSFSTDSDQPQHF.

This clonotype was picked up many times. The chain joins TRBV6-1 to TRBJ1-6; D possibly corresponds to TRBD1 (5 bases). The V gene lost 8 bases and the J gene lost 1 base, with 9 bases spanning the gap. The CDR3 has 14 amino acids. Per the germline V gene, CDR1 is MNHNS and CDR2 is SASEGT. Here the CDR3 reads CASVGESYNSPLHF. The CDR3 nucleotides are TGTGCCAGCGTGGGGGAGTCCTATAATTCACCCCTCCACTTT.